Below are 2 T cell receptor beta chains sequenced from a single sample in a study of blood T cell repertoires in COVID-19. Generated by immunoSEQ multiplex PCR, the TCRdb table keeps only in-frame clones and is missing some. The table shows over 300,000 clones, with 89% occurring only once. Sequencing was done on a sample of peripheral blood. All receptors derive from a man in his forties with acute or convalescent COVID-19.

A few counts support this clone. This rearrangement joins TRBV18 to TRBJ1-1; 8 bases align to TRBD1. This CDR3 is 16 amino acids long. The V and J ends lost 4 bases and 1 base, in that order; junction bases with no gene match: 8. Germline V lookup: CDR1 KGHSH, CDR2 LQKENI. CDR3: CASSLGQGGTNTEAFF. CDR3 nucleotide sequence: TGTGCCAGCTCACTTGGACAGGGAGGAACGAACACTGAAGCTTTCTTT.

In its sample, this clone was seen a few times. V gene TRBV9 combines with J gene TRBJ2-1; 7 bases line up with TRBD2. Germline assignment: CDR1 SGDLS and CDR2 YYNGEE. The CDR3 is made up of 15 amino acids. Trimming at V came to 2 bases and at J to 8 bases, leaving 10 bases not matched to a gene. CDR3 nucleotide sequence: TGTGCCAGCAGCGTCGGACTAGTCGCAGTGGATGAGCAGTTCTTC. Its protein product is CASSVGLVAVDEQFF. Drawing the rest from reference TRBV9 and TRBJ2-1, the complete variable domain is DSGVTQTPKHLITATGQRVTLRCSPRSGDLSVYWYQQSLDQGLQFLIQYYNGEERAKGNILERFSAQQFPDLHSELNLSSLELGDSALYFCASSVGLVAVDEQFFGPGTRLTVL.